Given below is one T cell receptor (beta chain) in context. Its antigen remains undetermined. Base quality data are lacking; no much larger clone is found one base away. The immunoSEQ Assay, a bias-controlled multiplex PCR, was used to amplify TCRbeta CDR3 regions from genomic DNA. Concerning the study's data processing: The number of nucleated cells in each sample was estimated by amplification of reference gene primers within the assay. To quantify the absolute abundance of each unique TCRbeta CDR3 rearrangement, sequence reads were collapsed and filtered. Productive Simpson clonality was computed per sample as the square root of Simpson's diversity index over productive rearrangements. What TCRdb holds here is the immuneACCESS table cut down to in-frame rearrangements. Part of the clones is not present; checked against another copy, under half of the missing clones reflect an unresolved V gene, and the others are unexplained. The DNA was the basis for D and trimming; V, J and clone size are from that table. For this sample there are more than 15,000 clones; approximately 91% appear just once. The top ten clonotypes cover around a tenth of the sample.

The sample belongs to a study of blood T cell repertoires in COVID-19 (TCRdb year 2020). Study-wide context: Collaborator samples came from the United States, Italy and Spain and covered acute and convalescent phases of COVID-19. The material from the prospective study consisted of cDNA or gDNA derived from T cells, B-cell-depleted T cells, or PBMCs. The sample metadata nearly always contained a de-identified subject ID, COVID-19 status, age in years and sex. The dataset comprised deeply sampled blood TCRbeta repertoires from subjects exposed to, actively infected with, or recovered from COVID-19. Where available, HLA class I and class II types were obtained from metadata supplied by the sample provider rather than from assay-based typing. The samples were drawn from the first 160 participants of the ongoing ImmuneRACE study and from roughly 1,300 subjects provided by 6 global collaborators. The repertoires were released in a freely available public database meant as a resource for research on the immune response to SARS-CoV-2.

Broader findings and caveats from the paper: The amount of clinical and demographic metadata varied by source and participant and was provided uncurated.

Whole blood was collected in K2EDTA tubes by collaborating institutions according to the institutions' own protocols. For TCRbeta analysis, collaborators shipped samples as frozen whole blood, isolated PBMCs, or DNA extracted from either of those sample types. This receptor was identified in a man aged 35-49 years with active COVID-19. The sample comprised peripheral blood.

The nucleotides read TGTGCCAGCAGTCTGGGGGGAACGCAGGGGGTTATCTATGGCTACACCTTC. It is translated as CASSLGGTQGVIYGYTF. The rearranged segments are TRBV7-8 and TRBJ1-2; 7 middle bases align to TRBD1. Compared with germline, V lacks 6 bases and J lacks 4 bases; bases without a gene match: 17. Reading the germline V gene gives CDR1 SGHVS and CDR2 FQNEAQ. The CDR3 spans 17 residues, from the cysteine through the phenylalanine. Kept here is only the CDR3 DNA, which spans 51 bases and is read in frame from base 1.